The present T cell receptor (beta chain) was sequenced within a study of shared clonotypes between healthy human individuals. The CDR3 runs 13 residues. J lost 6 bases, V lost 4 bases, and 2 bases had no gene match. The germline CDR1 and CDR2 sequences are SGHAT and FQNNGV. Notes on this clone: In the same sample, other DNA sequences code for this CDR3.

Investigators spread the genomic DNA of each subset evenly over several immunoSEQ plates. Clones were sequenced by immunoSEQ multiplex PCR, and TCRdb holds only the in-frame ones, with some missing. This table holds approximately 1,000,000 clones, 75% to 85% found once. This rearrangement joins TRBV11-2 to TRBJ2-3, with 9 bases identical to TRBD1. The receptor was isolated from a man between 18 and 29 years old in good health. Some clones in this sample may be carry-over from other donors' samples. Material: memory CD4+ T cells from PBMCs. Subset reported: CD45RA-negative fraction. The CDR3 region is CASSSDRGDTQYF. Here the CDR3 DNA reads TGTGCCAGCAGCTCCGACAGGGGGGATACGCAGTATTTT.